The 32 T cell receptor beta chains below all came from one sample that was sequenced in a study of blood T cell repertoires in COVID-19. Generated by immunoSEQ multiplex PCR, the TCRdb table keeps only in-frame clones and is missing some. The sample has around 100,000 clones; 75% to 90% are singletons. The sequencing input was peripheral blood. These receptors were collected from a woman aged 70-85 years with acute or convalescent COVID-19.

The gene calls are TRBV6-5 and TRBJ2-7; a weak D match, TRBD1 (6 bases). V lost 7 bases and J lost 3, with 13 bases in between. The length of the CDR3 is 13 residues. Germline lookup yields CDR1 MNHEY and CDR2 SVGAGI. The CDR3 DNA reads TGTGCCAGCACCGGTGCCAGGGGCTACGAGCAGTACTTC. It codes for CASTGARGYEQYF.

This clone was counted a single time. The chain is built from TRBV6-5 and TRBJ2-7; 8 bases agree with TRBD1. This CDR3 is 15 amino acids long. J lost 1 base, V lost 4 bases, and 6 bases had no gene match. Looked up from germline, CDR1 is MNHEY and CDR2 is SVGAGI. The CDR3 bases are TGTGCCAGCAGTTTATTAAGGACAGGGTCCTACGAGCAGTACTTC. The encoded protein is CASSLLRTGSYEQYF.

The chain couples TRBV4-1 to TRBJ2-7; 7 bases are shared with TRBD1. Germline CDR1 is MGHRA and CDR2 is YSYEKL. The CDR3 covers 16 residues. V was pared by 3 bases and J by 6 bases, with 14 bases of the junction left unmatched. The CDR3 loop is CASSHPQGQGLGEQYF. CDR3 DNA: TGCGCCAGCAGCCACCCACAGGGGCAAGGGTTGGGCGAGCAGTACTTC.

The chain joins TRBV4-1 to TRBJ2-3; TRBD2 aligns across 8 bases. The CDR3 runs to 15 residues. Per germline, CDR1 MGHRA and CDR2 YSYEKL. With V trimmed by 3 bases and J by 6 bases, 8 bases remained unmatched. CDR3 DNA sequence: TGCGCCAGCAGCCAGGAGGAGCGGGGGATCGATACGCAGTATTTT. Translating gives CASSQEERGIDTQYF.

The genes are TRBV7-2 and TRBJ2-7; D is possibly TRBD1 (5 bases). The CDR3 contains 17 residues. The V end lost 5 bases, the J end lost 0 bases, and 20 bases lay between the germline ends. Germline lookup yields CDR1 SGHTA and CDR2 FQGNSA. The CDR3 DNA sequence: TGTGCCAGCAGCCCGAAGGCAGCCCATAGGGGCTCCTACGAGCAGTACTTC. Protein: CASSPKAAHRGSYEQYF.

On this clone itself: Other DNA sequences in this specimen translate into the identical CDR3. CDR3 protein: CASSLAGENTEAFF. The CDR3 DNA sequence: TGCGCCAGCAGCTTGGCCGGGGAGAACACTGAAGCTTTCTTT. V and J are TRBV5-1 and TRBJ1-1; D not certain. The CDR3 covers 14 residues. The V end lost 0 bases, the J end lost 1 base, and 7 bases lay between the germline ends. From germline, CDR1 is SGHRS and CDR2 YFSETQ.

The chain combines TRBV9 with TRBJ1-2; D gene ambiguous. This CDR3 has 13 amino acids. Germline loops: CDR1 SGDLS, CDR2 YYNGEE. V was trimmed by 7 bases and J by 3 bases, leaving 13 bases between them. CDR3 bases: TGTGCCAGCTCGCCTGAGGGAGACTATGGCTACACCTTC. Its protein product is CASSPEGDYGYTF.

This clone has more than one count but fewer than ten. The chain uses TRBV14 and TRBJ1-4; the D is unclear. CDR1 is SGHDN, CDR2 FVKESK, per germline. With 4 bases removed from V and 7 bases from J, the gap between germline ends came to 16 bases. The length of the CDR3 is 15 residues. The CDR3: CASSRQTLRGEKLFF. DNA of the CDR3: TGTGCCAGCAGCCGGCAGACACTACGGGGTGAAAAACTGTTTTTT.

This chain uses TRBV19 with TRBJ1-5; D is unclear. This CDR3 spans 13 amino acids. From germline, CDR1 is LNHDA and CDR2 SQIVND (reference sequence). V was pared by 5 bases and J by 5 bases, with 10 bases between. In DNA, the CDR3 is TGTGCCAGTAGTCCACAAGGAGATCAGCCCCAGCATTTT. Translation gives CASSPQGDQPQHF.

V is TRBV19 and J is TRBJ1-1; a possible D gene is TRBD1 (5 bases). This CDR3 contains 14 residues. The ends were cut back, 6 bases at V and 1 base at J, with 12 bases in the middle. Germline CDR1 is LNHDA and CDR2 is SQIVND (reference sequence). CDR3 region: CASRHRIQNTEAFF. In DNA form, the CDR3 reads TGTGCCAGTAGGCACAGGATCCAGAACACTGAAGCTTTCTTT.

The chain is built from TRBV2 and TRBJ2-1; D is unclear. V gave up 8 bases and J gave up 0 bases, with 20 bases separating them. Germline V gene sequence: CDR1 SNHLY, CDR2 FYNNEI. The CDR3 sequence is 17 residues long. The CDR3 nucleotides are TGTGCCAGCTACGTCTCTTTACAGAGTAGCTCCTACAATGAGCAGTTCTTC. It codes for CASYVSLQSSSYNEQFF.

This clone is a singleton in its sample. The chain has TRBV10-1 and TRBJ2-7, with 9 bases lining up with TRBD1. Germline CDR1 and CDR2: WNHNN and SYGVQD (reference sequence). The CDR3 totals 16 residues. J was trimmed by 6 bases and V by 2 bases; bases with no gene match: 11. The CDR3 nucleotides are TGCGCCAGCAGTGAGGAGAGACAGGGGGTCCCCACCGAGCAGTACTTC. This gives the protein CASSEERQGVPTEQYF.

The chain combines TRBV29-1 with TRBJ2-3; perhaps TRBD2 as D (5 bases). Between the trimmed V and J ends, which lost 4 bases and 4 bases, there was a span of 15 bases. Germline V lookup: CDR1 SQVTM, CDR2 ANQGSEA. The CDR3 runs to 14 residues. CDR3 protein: CSVGKHKDSDTQYF. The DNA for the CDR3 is TGCAGCGTTGGCAAGCATAAGGACTCAGATACGCAGTATTTT.

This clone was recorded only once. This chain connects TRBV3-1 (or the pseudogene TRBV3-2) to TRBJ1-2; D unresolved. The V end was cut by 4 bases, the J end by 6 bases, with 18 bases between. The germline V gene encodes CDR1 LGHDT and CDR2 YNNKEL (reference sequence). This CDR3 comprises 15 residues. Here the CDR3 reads CASSRTTGIKNGYTF. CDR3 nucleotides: TGTGCCAGCAGCCGTACGACCGGGATCAAGAATGGCTACACCTTC.

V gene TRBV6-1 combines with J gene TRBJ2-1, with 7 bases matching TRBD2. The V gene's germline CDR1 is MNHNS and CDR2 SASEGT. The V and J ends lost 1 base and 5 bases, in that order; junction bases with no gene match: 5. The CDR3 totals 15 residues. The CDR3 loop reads CASSEVGLVNNEQFF. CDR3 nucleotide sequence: TGTGCCAGCAGTGAAGTAGGACTAGTCAACAATGAGCAGTTCTTC.

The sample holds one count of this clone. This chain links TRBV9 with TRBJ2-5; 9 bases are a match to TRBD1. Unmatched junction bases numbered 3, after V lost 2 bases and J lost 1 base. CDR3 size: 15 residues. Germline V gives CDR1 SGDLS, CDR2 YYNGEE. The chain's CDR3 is CASSVGQGSQETQYF. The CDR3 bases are TGTGCCAGCAGCGTGGGACAGGGTAGCCAAGAGACCCAGTACTTC.

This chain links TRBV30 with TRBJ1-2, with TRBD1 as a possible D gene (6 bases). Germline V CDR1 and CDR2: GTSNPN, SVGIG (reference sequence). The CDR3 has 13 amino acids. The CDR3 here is CASLGRGNYGYTF. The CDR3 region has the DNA TGTGCTTCTCTTGGCAGGGGCAACTATGGCTACACCTTC. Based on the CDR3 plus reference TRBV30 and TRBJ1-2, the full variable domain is SQTIHQWPATLVQPVGSPLSLECTVEGTSNPNLYWYRQAAGRGLQLLFYSVGIGQISSEVPQNLSASRPQDRQFILSSKKLLLSDSGFYLCASLGRGNYGYTFGSGTRLTVV.

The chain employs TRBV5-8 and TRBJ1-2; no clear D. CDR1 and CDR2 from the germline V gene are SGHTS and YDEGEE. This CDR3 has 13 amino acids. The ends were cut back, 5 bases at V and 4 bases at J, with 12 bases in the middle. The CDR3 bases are TGTGCCAGCAGTGTGATACAGCCCTATGGCTACACCTTC. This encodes CASSVIQPYGYTF.

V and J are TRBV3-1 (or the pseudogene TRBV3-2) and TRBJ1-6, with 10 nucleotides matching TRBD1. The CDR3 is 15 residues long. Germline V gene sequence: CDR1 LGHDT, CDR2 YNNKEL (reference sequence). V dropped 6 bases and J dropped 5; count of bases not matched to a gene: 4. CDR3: CASRSTGGNNSPLHF. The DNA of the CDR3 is TGTGCCAGCAGGTCGACAGGGGGCAATAATTCACCCCTCCACTTT.

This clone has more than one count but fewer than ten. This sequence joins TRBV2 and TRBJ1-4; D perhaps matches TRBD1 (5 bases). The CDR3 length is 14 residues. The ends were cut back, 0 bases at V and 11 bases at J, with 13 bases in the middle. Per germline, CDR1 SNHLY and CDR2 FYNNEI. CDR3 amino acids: CASSEAPSDTKLFF. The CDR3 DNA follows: TGTGCCAGCAGTGAAGCGCCCTCGGACACGAAACTGTTTTTT.

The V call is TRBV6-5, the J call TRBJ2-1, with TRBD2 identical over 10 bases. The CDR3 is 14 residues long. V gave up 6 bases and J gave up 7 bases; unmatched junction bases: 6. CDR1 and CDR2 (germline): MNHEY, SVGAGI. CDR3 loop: CASSLAGARNEQFF. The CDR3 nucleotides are TGTGCCAGCAGCCTAGCGGGAGCCCGGAATGAGCAGTTCTTC.

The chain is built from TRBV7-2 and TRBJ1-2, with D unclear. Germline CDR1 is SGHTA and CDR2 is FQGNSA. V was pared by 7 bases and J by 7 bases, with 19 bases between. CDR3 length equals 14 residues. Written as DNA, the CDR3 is TGTGCCAGCACCGCGGGGTTCGAGCCGGGTGGCTACACCTTC. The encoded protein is CASTAGFEPGGYTF. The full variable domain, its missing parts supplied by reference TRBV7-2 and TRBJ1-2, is GAGVSQSPSNKVTEKGKDVELRCDPISGHTALYWYRQSLGQGLEFLIYFQGNSAPDKSGLPSDRFSAERTGGSVSTLTIQRTQQEDSAVYLCASTAGFEPGGYTFGSGTRLTVV.

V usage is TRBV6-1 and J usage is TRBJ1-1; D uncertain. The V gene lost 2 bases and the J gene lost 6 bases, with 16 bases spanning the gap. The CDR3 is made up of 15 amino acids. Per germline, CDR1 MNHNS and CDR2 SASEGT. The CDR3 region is CASSEPTRVLAEAFF. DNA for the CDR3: TGTGCCAGCAGTGAACCGACGAGGGTGTTGGCTGAAGCTTTCTTT.

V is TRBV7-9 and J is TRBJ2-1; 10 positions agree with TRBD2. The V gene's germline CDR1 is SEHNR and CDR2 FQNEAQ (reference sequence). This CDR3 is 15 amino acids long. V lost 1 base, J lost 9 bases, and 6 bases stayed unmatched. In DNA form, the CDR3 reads TGTGCCAGCAGCTTAGACCTAGCGGGAGTCGGTGAGCAGTTCTTC. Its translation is CASSLDLAGVGEQFF. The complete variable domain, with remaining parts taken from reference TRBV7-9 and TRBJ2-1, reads DTGVSQNPRHKITKRGQNVTFRCDPISEHNRLYWYRQTLGQGPEFLTYFQNEAQLEKSRLLSDRFSAERPKGSFSTLEIQRTEQGDSAMYLCASSLDLAGVGEQFFGPGTRLTVL.

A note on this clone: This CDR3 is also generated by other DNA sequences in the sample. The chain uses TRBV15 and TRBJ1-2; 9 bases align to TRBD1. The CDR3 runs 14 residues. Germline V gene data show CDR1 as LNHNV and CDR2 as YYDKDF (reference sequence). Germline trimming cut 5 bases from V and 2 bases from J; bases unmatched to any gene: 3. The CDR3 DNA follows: TGTGCCACCAGCCCCGACAGGGGGAACTATGGCTACACCTTC. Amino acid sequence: CATSPDRGNYGYTF.

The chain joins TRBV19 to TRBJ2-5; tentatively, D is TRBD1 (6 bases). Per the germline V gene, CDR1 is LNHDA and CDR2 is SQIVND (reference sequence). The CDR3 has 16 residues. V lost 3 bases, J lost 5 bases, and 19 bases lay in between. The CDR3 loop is CASSIRPQGIGETQYF. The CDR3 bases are TGTGCCAGTAGTATCCGGCCCCAGGGGATTGGGGAGACCCAGTACTTC.

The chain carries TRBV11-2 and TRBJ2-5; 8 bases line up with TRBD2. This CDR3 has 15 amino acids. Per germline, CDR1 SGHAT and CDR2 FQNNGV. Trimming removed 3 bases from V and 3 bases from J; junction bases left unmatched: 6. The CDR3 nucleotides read TGTGCCAGCAGCTTTGGTTCGCGGGAGGAAGAGACCCAGTACTTC. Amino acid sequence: CASSFGSREEETQYF. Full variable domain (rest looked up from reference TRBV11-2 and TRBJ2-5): EAGVAQSPRYKIIEKRQSVAFWCNPISGHATLYWYQQILGQGPKLLIQFQNNGVVDDSQLPKDRFSAERLKGVDSTLKIQPAKLEDSAVYLCASSFGSREEETQYFGPGTRLLVL.

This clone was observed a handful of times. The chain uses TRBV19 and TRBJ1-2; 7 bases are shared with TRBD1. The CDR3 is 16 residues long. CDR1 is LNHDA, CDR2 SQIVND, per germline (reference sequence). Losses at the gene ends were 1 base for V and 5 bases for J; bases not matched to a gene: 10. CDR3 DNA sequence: TGTGCCAGTAGTATAGGGGGGACAGCCTCATTATATGGCTACACCTTC. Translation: CASSIGGTASLYGYTF. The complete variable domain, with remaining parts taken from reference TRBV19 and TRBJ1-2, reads DGGITQSPKYLFRKEGQNVTLSCEQNLNHDAMYWYRQDPGQGLRLIYYSQIVNDFQKGDIAEGYSVSREKKESFPLTVTSAQKNPTAFYLCASSIGGTASLYGYTFGSGTRLTVV.

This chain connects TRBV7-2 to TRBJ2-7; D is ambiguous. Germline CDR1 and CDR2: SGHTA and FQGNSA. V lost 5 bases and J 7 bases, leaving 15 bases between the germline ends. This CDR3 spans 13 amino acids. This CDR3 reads CASSAKPLREQYF. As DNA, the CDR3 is TGTGCCAGCAGCGCCAAACCTCTACGGGAGCAGTACTTC. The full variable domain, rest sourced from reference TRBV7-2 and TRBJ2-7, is GAGVSQSPSNKVTEKGKDVELRCDPISGHTALYWYRQSLGQGLEFLIYFQGNSAPDKSGLPSDRFSAERTGGSVSTLTIQRTQQEDSAVYLCASSAKPLREQYFGPGTRLTVT.

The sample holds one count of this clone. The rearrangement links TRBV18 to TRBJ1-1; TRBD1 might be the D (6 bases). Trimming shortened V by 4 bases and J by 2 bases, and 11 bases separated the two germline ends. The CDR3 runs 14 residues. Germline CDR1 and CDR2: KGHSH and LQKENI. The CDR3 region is CASSHRQDNTEAFF. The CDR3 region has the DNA TGTGCCAGCTCACACCGACAGGATAACACTGAAGCTTTCTTT. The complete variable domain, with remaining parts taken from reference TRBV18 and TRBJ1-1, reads NAGVMQNPRHLVRRRGQEARLRCSPMKGHSHVYWYRQLPEEGLKFMVYLQKENIIDESGMPKERFSAEFPKEGPSILRIQQVVRGDSAAYFCASSHRQDNTEAFFGQGTRLTVV.

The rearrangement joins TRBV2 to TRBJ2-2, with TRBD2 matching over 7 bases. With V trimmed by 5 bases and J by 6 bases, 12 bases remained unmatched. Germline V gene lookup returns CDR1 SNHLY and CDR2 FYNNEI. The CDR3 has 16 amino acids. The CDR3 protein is CASSLHRDYLPGELFF. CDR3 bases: TGTGCCAGCAGTCTCCACCGGGACTACCTCCCCGGGGAGCTGTTTTTT.

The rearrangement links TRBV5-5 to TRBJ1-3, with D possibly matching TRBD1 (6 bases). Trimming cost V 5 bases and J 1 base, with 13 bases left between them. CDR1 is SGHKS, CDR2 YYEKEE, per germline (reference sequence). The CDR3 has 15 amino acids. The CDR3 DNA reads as TGTGCCAGCAGGACAGGTTTGACTTCTGGAAACACCATATATTTT. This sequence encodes CASRTGLTSGNTIYF.